The clone carrying this T cell receptor (beta chain) was observed a few times. The antigen is undetermined. Peripheral blood genomic DNA, not sorted cells or RNA, was the template. The data were taken from a study of T cell repertoires in aging, cancer and after chemotherapy. The CDR3 totals 13 residues. Germline V gene sequence: CDR1 DFQATT, CDR2 SNEGSKA (reference sequence). The germline V and J ends were trimmed by 3 bases and 6 bases, with 15 bases remaining between them. Rearranged V-D-J TRB sequences were amplified with a mixed TRB-A/B primer pool. MiXCR, applied by TCRdb to the multiplex PCR reads, yields one record per CDR3 protein. Of about 3,200 distinct CDR3 sequences listed, about 35% are singletons. General observations from the study: In cancer patients, declining TCR diversity with age involved lost richness and lost evenness. Compared with age-matched healthy donors, untreated hematological or solid cancer patients showed higher blood TCR clonality.

The source of this sequence is a human donor with a solid tumor. The V call is TRBV20-1, the J call TRBJ2-7; no reliable D call. The sequenced sample consisted of blood. The CDR3 region is CSARAPAATEQYF. For the CDR3, the DNA is TGCAGTGCTAGGGCTCCGGCAGCGACCGAGCAGTACTTC.